Presented here are 8 T cell receptor beta chains from one specimen sequenced in a study of cytomegalovirus exposure and HLA in healthy donors. Measured with immunoSEQ multiplex PCR; TCRdb has only the in-frame clones, and not every one. The sample has roughly 190,000 clones; roughly nine tenths are singletons. Sequencing was performed on PBMCs. The receptors were gathered from a man aged 30 to 39 in good health and CMV-seropositive.

The CDR3 bases are TGTGCCAGCAGTTACGACAGCAAACCGAACACTGAAGCTTTCTTT. This codes for CASSYDSKPNTEAFF. This chain uses TRBV6-5 with TRBJ1-1; D is perhaps TRBD1 (5 bases). The length of the CDR3 is 15 residues. Between the trimmed V and J ends, which lost 2 bases and 1 base, there was a span of 11 bases. Germline lookup yields CDR1 MNHEY and CDR2 SVGAGI.

The chain is built from TRBV28 and TRBJ1-1; D is possibly TRBD1 (5 bases). CDR1 and CDR2 (germline): MDHEN, SYDVKM. V dropped 3 bases and J dropped 0 bases, with 11 bases sitting between them. The CDR3 totals 15 residues. This CDR3 is CASSFPNRLNTEAFF. CDR3 DNA sequence: TGTGCCAGCAGTTTTCCGAACAGGCTGAACACTGAAGCTTTCTTT.

J is TRBJ2-7 and V is TRBV5-1, with unresolved D. This CDR3 has 13 amino acids. V was pared by 0 bases and J by 3 bases, with 7 bases between. In germline, CDR1 is SGHRS, CDR2 YFSETQ. The CDR3 sequence: CASSLGLNYEQYF. DNA for the CDR3: TGCGCCAGCAGCTTGGGACTGAACTACGAGCAGTACTTC.

Notes on this clone: This sample includes further DNA sequences coding for the same CDR3. CDR3: CASSAGNTEAFF. DNA for the CDR3: TGTGCCAGCAGCGCAGGGAACACTGAAGCTTTCTTT. V gene TRBV9 combines with J gene TRBJ1-1; D remains ambiguous. From germline, CDR1 is SGDLS and CDR2 YYNGEE. The CDR3 totals 12 residues. Trimming pared 3 bases from V and 1 base from J, leaving 4 bases between.

V gene TRBV27 combines with J gene TRBJ2-7, with D tentatively TRBD2 (6 bases). The germline CDR1 and CDR2 sequences are MNHEY and SMNVEV (reference sequence). The CDR3 spans 14 residues. V lost 3 bases and J 1 base, leaving 10 bases between the germline ends. The CDR3 reads CASSFYAGSYEQYF. Here the CDR3 DNA reads TGTGCCAGCAGTTTTTATGCGGGGTCCTACGAGCAGTACTTC.

The chain combines TRBV9 with TRBJ1-5; D is unresolved. This CDR3 has 15 amino acids. Germline loops: CDR1 SGDLS, CDR2 YYNGEE. V lost 4 bases and J 0 bases, leaving 11 bases between the germline ends. The CDR3 loop is CASSSNSGSNQPQHF. CDR3 coding DNA: TGTGCCAGCAGCTCCAACAGCGGTAGCAATCAGCCCCAGCATTTT.

This clone was picked up a small number of times. The chain uses TRBV30 and TRBJ2-2; D ambiguous. V was trimmed by 3 bases and J by 4 bases, leaving 6 bases between them. This CDR3 is built from 12 residues. The germline V gene encodes CDR1 GTSNPN and CDR2 SVGIG (reference sequence). CDR3 coding DNA: TGTGCCTGGAGGGAATCCACCGGGGAGCTGTTTTTT. This encodes CAWRESTGELFF.

The chain is built from TRBV11-2 and TRBJ2-1; D unclear. Germline CDR1 reads SGHAT; CDR2 reads FQNNGV. Between the trimmed V and J ends, which lost 0 bases and 6 bases, there was a span of 9 bases. The CDR3 runs to 14 residues. The DNA for the CDR3 is TGTGCCAGCAGCTTAGATAGGAGTCCCAATGAGCAGTTCTTC. It specifies CASSLDRSPNEQFF.